This T cell receptor (beta chain) was identified in a study of cytomegalovirus exposure and HLA in healthy donors (TCRdb year 2017). About the study as a whole: An earlier analysis of about 530 of the donors reported about 260 Gb of sequence data and about 120 million unique TCR beta sequences obtained from some 200 million T cells. An early release covering over 500 HLA-typed donors comprised roughly 300 gigabases of sequencing data and tens of millions of unique TCR sequences. Of the roughly 390 genotyped donors, 81% were placed in the genetic ancestry cluster associated with self-reported Caucasian donors. The aim of the study was to test whether cataloging public T cell receptors could identify signatures of past pathogen exposure. The T cell repertoires of 670 or so subjects were profiled by immunosequencing and related to cytomegalovirus serostatus. Besides the first cohort of around 670 subjects, a separate validation cohort made up of roughly 120 different subjects was used. To predict cytomegalovirus infection status, the study combined high-throughput TCR immunosequencing, statistical association of individual TCRs with disease status, and machine learning. To study patterns of TCR occurrence, a later analysis re-analyzed previously published TCR beta repertoires from several hundred donors and added high-resolution HLA genotyping. Rather than drawing on any new phenotypic data, the later analysis identified candidate immune exposures from TCR beta sequences and the way those sequences occurred across donors. An earlier analysis of around 640 of the donors used high-throughput TCR beta sequencing to judge whether each TCR beta V gene segment behaved as functional or pseudogenic. Donor age, sex, ethnicity and CMV serostatus were compiled together with the repertoire data. A later genetic analysis used genome-wide SNP genotypes for about 60% of the roughly 700 donors, treating that subset as a discovery cohort. All discovery cohort repertoires had been generated using a single sequencing platform. Both class I and class II loci were covered by HLA typing, at four-digit resolution. The number of donors typed differed by locus, with roughly 620-630 for A, B, C, DRB1 and DQB1, around 560 for DQA1, under 610 for DPA1, and 472 for DPB1. Four to six DR-DQ haplotypes were handled as single units for association and clustering, since linkage in the cohort was strong. Across 300 to 500 genotyped donors of the cohort, an average of about 200,000 unique TCR beta nucleotide sequences per donor were sequenced, and roughly 20% of those sequences were non-productive. Findings and caveats that apply to the study as a whole: Across donors, most TCR sequences were observed very rarely, whereas some public TCRs were present in many individuals. V-gene and J-gene trimming of TCR beta chains was associated with a missense DCLRE1C variant in a later genetic analysis, and the association was replicated in an independent cohort. Broadly in line with IMGT annotations, most TCR beta V segments showed up in productive rearrangements about 87% or about 30% of the time in an earlier analysis of several hundred of the donors. When HLA alleles, especially DR and DQ, strongly co-occurred, attributing TCR associations to individual alleles was difficult. The presence/absence analyses assumed that sequencing depth was roughly uniform across donors, and that assumption may not be true. According to a later analysis, TCR association rates differed among HLA loci, with DRB1 alleles showing the most associated TCRs and HLA-C alleles showing the fewest. A later analysis found that most CMV-associated TCR beta chains appeared HLA-restricted, with HLA associations seemingly driven largely by CMV exposure. Only TCR beta chains were sequenced in this cohort, and the absence of alpha or paired-chain data limited detectable features. According to a later analysis, parvovirus B19, influenza, CMV and Epstein-Barr virus appeared linked to several top co-occurrence clusters. CMV serostatus was the only immune exposure information available for the cohort. A further reported finding was that TCR beta sequences accurately predicted the HLA-A and HLA-B alleles for most subjects in the first cohort. According to a later genetic analysis, donors in an Asian-associated ancestry cluster had fewer N-insertions in productive TCRs than the approximately 710-donor mean. It was suggested by the authors that the approach could potentially be generalized to other disease states and immunological phenotypes. In vitro tests confirmed that a few of the cytomegalovirus-associated TCR beta chains recognize cytomegalovirus antigens. In the study, some 160 TCR beta chains were listed as associated with cytomegalovirus. HLA typing was unavailable for some donors at each locus, so association tests used only the typed subset. A group of highly shared sequence variants was considered likely to be a technical artifact of the sequencing pipeline. A later analysis found that HLA-associated TCR beta chains were more clonally expanded and had lower generation probabilities than equally common non-associated chains. The classifier was reported to diagnose cytomegalovirus status with high specificity and sensitivity in both the original and validation cohorts. Correlated functional status among segregating V segments might be attributable to linkage disequilibrium, but an unknown experimental factor could not be ruled out. Specific HLA alleles were associated with 18,000 or so TCR beta sequences at a false discovery rate of 0.05 in a later analysis. The 87-base-pair reads could not distinguish some IMGT-functional V segments, including TRBV6-2 and TRBV6-3, so those segments were excluded. The earlier analysis of fewer than 750 of the donors excluded some 16 rarely observed V segments, including chromosome 9 orphons, because counts were too low.

The library was obtained by the immunoSEQ multiplex PCR assay. For the multiplex PCR, a mixture combining 60 forward primers for TCR Vbeta segments and 13 reverse primers for TCR Jbeta segments was used. Amplification of the CDR3 region of rearranged TCR beta genes was performed with a multiplex PCR assay on genomic DNA. The amplified TCR beta libraries were sequenced on the Illumina HiSeq System as 87-base-pair reads. Turning to the authors' computational methods: A later analysis tallied roughly 76 million unique TCR beta chains across the 666 repertoires, and roughly 11 million of those chains were shared by two or more donors. Raw reads were error-corrected and collapsed into unique sequences with a nearest-neighbor algorithm that merged closely related sequences to remove PCR and sequencing errors. To assign V, D and J gene segments, CDR3 sequences were aligned to IMGT reference sequences. For a sequence to be retained, at least a six-nucleotide match to both a V gene segment and a J gene segment was required. Rearrangements were classified as productive when the CDR3 lacked stop codons and remained in frame with V and J, and all other rearrangements were classified as non-productive. Following IMGT convention, CDR3 was defined as the stretch from the second conserved V-encoded cysteine to the conserved J-encoded phenylalanine. The earlier analysis of some 550 of the donors excluded any sequence lacking an unambiguous match to a single V gene segment. In an earlier analysis of about 590 of the donors, a V segment was called functional when productive rearrangements were above 56.7%, and segregating when the standard deviation between donors exceeded 5%. To diagnose cytomegalovirus status from the catalog of TCR beta chain sequences, a statistical classification framework was built. V and J gene assignment, in a later analysis, came from comparing TCR nucleotide sequences with IMGT/GENE-DB human TR gene sequences. Using the TCRdist pipeline, a later analysis assigned CDR3 sequences along with most-parsimonious VDJ recombination scenarios. In a later analysis, every TCR beta chain was defined by the combination of its CDR3 amino acid sequence and its V-gene family, and reads without a unique V-gene family were dropped. To address suspected cross-contamination and a sequencing artifact, a later analysis removed around 590 highly shared, low-generation-probability nucleotide sequences. A later analysis calculated a clonal expansion index for each public chain from normalized within-repertoire ranks of inferred template counts. A later analysis computed generation probabilities with a VDJ recombination model fitted to out-of-frame rearrangements, and checked the results against IGoR. A later analysis scored TCR-TCR, TCR-HLA and TCR-CMV co-occurrence with hypergeometric tests, applying a repertoire-size bias correction to TCR pairs. False discovery rates were estimated in a later analysis by permuting HLA or CMV assignments 20 times. In a later analysis, co-occurring TCRs were grouped with DBSCAN, and TCRdist sequence similarity was added when clustering was performed within HLA-allele-positive subsets. Co-occurrence clustering excluded repertoires with fewer than 30,000 or more than 120,000 public chains, plus five with anomalous nucleotide sharing. TCRdb took this table from immuneACCESS and kept in-frame rearrangements with V and J called. Such tables lack part of the clones; where checked against another copy, unresolved V genes explain under half of the gap, and the rest is unexplained. V and J calls and clone size are those listed in that table; D and trimming were worked out from the DNA. Present in this sample are tens of thousands of clones, roughly 80% of which were seen just once. Jointly, the top ten make up around 1.7% of the sample.

V is shortened by 6 bases, J by 1 base, and the region joining them spans 11 bases. The CDR3 contains 14 residues, cysteine and phenylalanine counted. Only the CDR3 DNA is retained, 42 bases long and in frame from the first base. The germline V gene (reference sequence) specifies SEHNR as CDR1 and FQNEAQ as CDR2. Remarks on this clone: The specificity of this receptor is unknown. No base qualities exist here, and no much larger clone lies one base off it.

In total, roughly 670 healthy bone marrow donors made up the cohort. Cohort members were all nominally healthy when sampled, although unrecorded immune exposures were likely present. The donor tested CMV seronegative, placing the donor among the 300 to 450 seronegative members of the cohort. A peripheral blood sample was collected from each donor, and TCR beta sequencing was performed on peripheral blood mononuclear cells. Genomic DNA was extracted from the blood cell samples with the Qiagen DNeasy Blood Extraction Kit. This sequence uses TRBV7-9 and TRBJ2-3; TRBD1 could be the D gene, as 5 bases match. The sequenced sample consisted of PBMCs. This TCR was recovered from a man in his forties in good health and CMV-seronegative. The bases read TGTGCCAGCAGGTGGGGCAGGGGCACAGATACGCAGTATTTT. Translation gives CASRWGRGTDTQYF.